The 9 T cell receptor beta chains below come from one sample, sequenced in a study of CD8+ T cells in alopecia areata. Reverse transcription of extracted RNA yielded cDNA, which provided the sequencing template. The protocol was immunoSEQ multiplex PCR, while the TCRdb copy is restricted to in-frame clones and leaves out a portion. The sample includes roughly 110,000 clones, none of them occurring once. What was sequenced was lesional skin. The receptors stem from a C3H/HeJ mouse with alopecia areata. The strain's MHC: H2-k.

This clone was seen a handful of times. Genes and germline are mouse. The read stops 4 residues short of the end of the CDR3; the missing end is completed from the germline J gene. The rearrangement uses TRBV1 and TRBJ2-3, with TRBD2 identical over 10 bases. Trimming took 4 bases from V and 2 from J; bases not matched to a gene: 6. Germline CDR1 is NSQYPW and CDR2 is LRSPGD (reference sequence). CDR3 length: 16 amino acids. The CDR3 sequence: CTCSETGGPPAETLYF. The part of the CDR3 DNA that was read is TGCACCTGCAGTGAGACTGGGGGGCCCCCTGCAGAA.

This clone was counted only a few times. Here the gene names and germline are mouse. The read falls 4 residues short of the CDR3 end, and the missing part is taken from the germline J gene. This chain uses TRBV13-3 with TRBJ2-1; 8 nucleotides line up with TRBD2. Germline V gives CDR1 NNHDY, CDR2 SYVADS. CDR3 length: 15 residues. The sequenced part of the CDR3 DNA is TGTGCCAGCAGTGATTTCGGGGGGGCGCGAGCT. Translating gives CASSDFGGARA. The CDR3 reads in full as CASSDFGGARAEQFF.

This clone showed up just a few times. Mouse gene names and germline throughout. The read halts 4 residues ahead of the CDR3 end, with the missing end drawn from the germline J gene. The gene calls are TRBV1 and TRBJ2-4; 11 nucleotides line up with TRBD2. The CDR3 has 17 residues. Germline CDR1 reads NSQYPW; CDR2 reads LRSPGD (reference sequence). The CDR3 region is CTCSANRDWGRGNTLYF. The covered CDR3 bases are TGCACCTGCAGTGCAAACCGGGACTGGGGGAGAGGGAAC.

This clone was counted a few times. The listed genes are named as in mouse. Read sequence stops 4 residues before the CDR3 end, and the germline J gene provides the missing end. The V and J genes are TRBV19 and TRBJ2-7, with D perhaps TRBD2 (6 bases). This CDR3 is built from 13 residues. Germline V lookup: CDR1 FNHDT, CDR2 SITEND (reference sequence). The CDR3 DNA, read in part, is TGTGCCAGCAGTATTTGGGGGAGGGAT. It codes for CASSIWGRD. The whole CDR3 protein is CASSIWGRDEQYF.

To note about this clone: Gene names follow the mouse nomenclature. The read finishes 4 residues shy of the CDR3 end, and the germline J gene is used to complete it. The chain carries TRBV1 and TRBJ2-7; D is unresolved. Germline CDR1 reads NSQYPW; CDR2 reads LRSPGD (reference sequence). The CDR3 is 11 residues long. V was shortened by 8 bases and J by 0 bases, with 5 bases between the two germline ends. The CDR3 is CTCSNSYEQYF. The covered CDR3 bases are TGCACCTGCTCCAACTCCTAT.

This clone turned up a few times. Gene names follow the mouse nomenclature. The CDR3 end lies 4 residues beyond the end of the read and is filled in from the germline J gene. V is TRBV1 and J is TRBJ2-4, with a possible D match to TRBD1 (6 bases). The CDR3 extends over 15 amino acids. Germline V lookup: CDR1 NSQYPW, CDR2 LRSPGD (reference sequence). The ends were cut back, 2 bases at V and 1 base at J, with 10 bases in the middle. The CDR3 DNA, read in part, is TGCACCTGCAGTGCAACAGGGATGGGTCAAAAC. Translation: CTCSATGMGQN. Given in full, the CDR3 is CTCSATGMGQNTLYF.

This clone was picked up a small number of times. Mouse names are used for the genes. The read comes to an end 4 residues before the CDR3 does, leaving the germline J gene to fill in the end. The V call is TRBV19, the J call TRBJ2-3, with 9 bases matching TRBD1. J gave up 1 base and V 5 bases, and 5 bases lay outside the gene matches. Germline lookup yields CDR1 FNHDT and CDR2 SITEND (reference sequence). This CDR3 is built from 15 residues. The CDR3 is CASSRDRVRAETLYF. The DNA read from the CDR3 is TGTGCCAGCAGCCGGGACAGGGTACGTGCAGAA.

This clone was observed a few times. Gene names are mouse gene names. The read is 4 residues too short to cover the CDR3 end, so that end is filled in from the germline J gene. The rearrangement joins TRBV13-3 to TRBJ2-3, with TRBD1 matching 12 bases. This CDR3 comprises 17 residues. Unmatched junction bases numbered 7, after V lost 5 bases and J lost 0 bases. CDR1 is NNHDY and CDR2 is SYVADS in the germline V gene. CDR3 DNA (partial): TGTGCCAGCAGCCCGGGACAGGGGGCGGCTAGTGCAGAA. Amino acids: CASSPGQGAASAE. The complete CDR3 sequence is CASSPGQGAASAETLYF.

This clone was seen more than once but under ten times. The translated DNA and TCRdb's protein are not identical at residue 11; the protein here was translated from the DNA. Gene and germline names: mouse. Read coverage stops 3 residues before the CDR3 terminus; the germline J gene supplies the remainder. The J gene is TRBJ1-3, the V gene TRBV19, with D possibly matching TRBD1 (5 bases). CDR3 size: 14 residues. V lost 5 bases, J lost 0 bases, and 9 bases lay in between. Germline V CDR1 and CDR2: FNHDT, SITEND (reference sequence). The covered CDR3 bases are TGTGCCAGCAGCCGACAGCTTTCTGGAAATACG. Translated, it gives CASSRQLSGNT. The full CDR3 protein is CASSRQLSGNTLYF.